One sample yielded the 12 T cell receptor beta chains listed below, sequenced in a study of cytomegalovirus exposure and HLA in healthy donors. With 60 Vbeta and 13 Jbeta primers, the PCR was carried out. Profiling relied on immunoSEQ multiplex PCR, and the TCRdb table lists in-frame clones only, not all of them. The sample consists of 200,000 or so clones, approximately 80% of them appearing once. Input material: PBMCs. The receptors come from a woman younger than 45 in good health and CMV-seropositive.

The rearrangement links TRBV6-5 to TRBJ1-4; the match to TRBD1 covers 7 bases. The CDR3 sequence is 11 residues long. V lost 5 bases to trimming and J lost 16 bases; unmatched junction nucleotides: 7. Germline V CDR1 and CDR2: MNHEY, SVGAGI. The CDR3 DNA sequence: TGTGCCAGCAGTGCACAGGGGACCCCGTTTTTT. Its translation: CASSAQGTPFF.

The rearrangement joins TRBV7-9 to TRBJ2-1; 7 bases align to TRBD2. V was pared by 5 bases and J by 2 bases, with 6 bases of the junction left unmatched. Germline loops: CDR1 SEHNR, CDR2 FQNEAQ (reference sequence). The CDR3 loop spans 15 amino acids. CDR3 amino acids: CASSPRGDPYNEQFF. CDR3 coding DNA: TGTGCCAGCAGCCCTCGGGGGGACCCCTACAATGAGCAGTTCTTC.

V gene TRBV5-1 combines with J gene TRBJ2-5; 9 bases match TRBD1. Germline lookup yields CDR1 SGHRS and CDR2 YFSETQ. This CDR3 region has 15 residues. V lost 4 bases and J lost 2; bases outside the gene matches: 6. The CDR3: CASSTTGTGQETQYF. The CDR3 DNA reads TGCGCCAGCAGCACCACCGGGACAGGGCAAGAGACCCAGTACTTC.

This chain uses TRBV6-1 with TRBJ1-1, with TRBD1 identical over 7 bases. The V gene's germline CDR1 is MNHNS and CDR2 SASEGT. This CDR3 comprises 15 residues. V shed 6 bases, J shed 11 bases, and the junction held 18 bases outside the gene matches. The CDR3 loop is CASRGEWQGGLEAFF. CDR3 bases: TGTGCCAGCAGGGGGGAGTGGCAGGGGGGTTTAGAGGCTTTCTTT.

V gene TRBV15 combines with J gene TRBJ2-2; D unclear. The ends were cut back, 3 bases at V and 7 bases at J, with 15 bases in the middle. Germline CDR1 LNHNV, CDR2 YYDKDF (reference sequence). This CDR3 has 15 residues. CDR3 in amino acids: CATSRGQVSVGELFF. The CDR3 DNA reads as TGTGCCACCAGCAGGGGTCAGGTGTCAGTCGGGGAGCTGTTTTTT.

The chain links TRBV19 to TRBJ1-1; D is ambiguous. This CDR3 is built from 13 residues. Germline-derived CDR1 and CDR2 are LNHDA and SQIVND (reference sequence). V was shortened by 7 bases and J by 7 bases, with 16 bases between the two germline ends. The CDR3 nucleotides are TGTGCCAGTACCCTACCGGAGGTCGGTGAAGCTTTCTTT. It codes for CASTLPEVGEAFF.

V gene TRBV29-1 combines with J gene TRBJ2-5; D possibly uses TRBD1 or TRBD2 (5 bases each). The J call could be wrong; TRBJ2-7 is a better fit for the DNA end. The CDR3 runs to 11 residues. Per germline, CDR1 SQVTM and CDR2 ANQGSEA. The CDR3, as DNA: TGCAGCGTTCTGGGGGACTACGAGCAGTACTTC. Its protein product is CSVLGDYEQYF.

The chain links TRBV9 to TRBJ2-2, with no clear D. Germline V gives CDR1 SGDLS, CDR2 YYNGEE. V was cut by 6 bases and J by 1 base, with 10 bases left in between. This CDR3 contains 14 residues. The CDR3 DNA reads TGTGCCAGCACATGGGCAGTGAACACCGGGGAGCTGTTTTTT. It is translated as CASTWAVNTGELFF.

The V call is TRBV9, the J call TRBJ2-5, with 9 bases aligning to TRBD2. V lost 2 bases and J lost 5; bases outside the gene matches: 4. Germline assignment: CDR1 SGDLS and CDR2 YYNGEE. This CDR3 comprises 14 residues. DNA of the CDR3: TGTGCCAGCAGCGTGGGACTAGCTGCGGAGACCCAGTACTTC. Translating it yields CASSVGLAAETQYF.

This chain uses TRBV7-9 with TRBJ2-7; a possible D gene is TRBD1 (5 bases). The CDR3 length is 15 residues. In germline, CDR1 is SEHNR, CDR2 FQNEAQ (reference sequence). V was shortened by 3 bases and J by 5 bases, with 17 bases between the two germline ends. CDR3 coding DNA: TGTGCCAGCAGCTTGTACCAGGGTAGTATCCACGAGCAGTACTTC. It codes for CASSLYQGSIHEQYF.

This clone turned up a few times. The chain links TRBV5-6 to TRBJ2-5, with TRBD1 matching 7 bases. Germline CDR1 SGHDT, CDR2 YYEEEE. CDR3 length: 16 residues. Trimming removed 1 base from V and 0 bases from J; junction bases left unmatched: 6. In nucleotides, the CDR3 is TGTGCCAGCAGCTTGTCGGCAGGGGGTTACCAAGAGACCCAGTACTTC. This gives the protein CASSLSAGGYQETQYF.

This clone is a singleton in its sample. The chain employs TRBV19 and TRBJ1-1; 7 bases are shared with TRBD1. The CDR3 length is 13 residues. J was trimmed by 11 bases and V by 5 bases; bases with no gene match: 11. Germline V gene lookup returns CDR1 LNHDA and CDR2 SQIVND (reference sequence). The CDR3: CASSRQLLQGAFF. In DNA, the CDR3 is TGTGCCAGTAGTCGTCAATTGTTACAGGGGGCTTTCTTT.